This TCR beta chain is drawn from a study of siplizumab effects on memory and regulatory T cells. Broader study findings: Naive T cells looked more diverse than memory cells and looked like major alloresponse contributors.

Worth noting for this clone: As yet, its antigen is unknown.

Sequencing was performed with immunoSEQ multiplex PCR; in TCRdb, only in-frame clones are kept and a portion is missing. The data show 95,000 to 100,000 clones, around 90% seen once. CDR1 is MGHDK and CDR2 is SYGVNS in the germline V gene. V lost 0 bases, J lost 3 bases, and 15 bases lay in between. The CDR3 loop spans 17 amino acids. This receptor was taken from a human donor in good health. The source material was non-Treg CD4+ T cells sorted from blood. The chain couples TRBV25-1 to TRBJ1-3; tentatively, D is TRBD1 (6 bases). In nucleotides, the CDR3 is TGTGCCAGCAGTGAATATGGGGGCGGGGGCGATGGAAACACCATATATTTT. Amino acids: CASSEYGGGGDGNTIYF.